This T cell receptor (beta chain) was sequenced in a study of CD8 T cells in ankylosing spondylitis. General study results and limits: Typical of ankylosing spondylitis blood, it appeared, was a TCR beta motif of under 10 highly homologous variants. Clones tied to disease were said to be significantly enriched in matched ankylosing spondylitis synovial fluid.

The authors made TCR beta libraries by quantitative 5'-RACE with molecular barcodes. TCRdb called the 5' RACE reads again in MiXCR, with one record for every CDR3 protein. The sample lists fewer than 40,000 distinct CDR3 sequences; 30% were seen once. This clonotype was seen only once. The antigen is undetermined. The CDR3 loop spans 12 amino acids. The V end was cut by 6 bases, the J end by 2 bases, with 7 bases between. The V gene's germline CDR1 is SNHLY and CDR2 FYNNEI. The origin of this receptor is a male donor with ankylosing spondylitis. The chain carries TRBV2 and TRBJ2-5; D is perhaps TRBD1 (6 bases). The sample was synovial fluid, either unsorted or a sorted T cell fraction (not recorded which). The CDR3, as DNA: TGTGCCAGCAGGGACAGACAAGAGACCCAGTACTTC. Translated, it gives CASRDRQETQYF.